This T cell receptor beta chain stems from a study of cytomegalovirus exposure and HLA in healthy donors. Overall study findings and caveats: In vitro work confirmed that a few CMV-associated chains recognize CMV antigens. TCR sequences were mostly rare, though some public TCRs occurred in many donors. Over 150 TCR beta chains were listed as cytomegalovirus-associated.

CDR1 and CDR2 from the germline V gene are LNHNV and YYDKDF (reference sequence). The CDR3 covers 16 residues. With V trimmed by 0 bases and J by 3 bases, 4 bases remained unmatched. Method: immunoSEQ multiplex PCR; TCRdb's copy keeps in-frame clones and lacks some. The sample holds roughly 220,000 clones, around 90% seen once. This clone was observed once. The antigen is not known. The chain carries TRBV15 and TRBJ1-2; 10 nucleotides align to TRBD1. The TCR was taken from a woman younger than 35 in good health and CMV-seronegative. The sample consisted of PBMCs. The CDR3 region is CATSRERGQGDYGYTF. In nucleotides, the CDR3 is TGTGCCACCAGCAGAGAGAGAGGACAGGGGGACTATGGCTACACCTTC.